The clone carrying this T cell receptor beta chain appeared a few times. In the original analysis: For nucleated cells, counts were estimated from reference gene primer amplification. This table comes from immunoSEQ multiplex PCR, and its TCRdb copy is limited to in-frame clones, with some not included. V and J calls and clone size are those listed in that table; D and trimming were worked out from the DNA. The profile shows about 140,000 clones, roughly 79% of them singletons. The CDR3 is made up of 17 amino acids. Trimming removed 4 bases at V and 1 base at J, with 20 bases between. Germline CDR1 SGHDN, CDR2 FVKESK. This entry belongs to a study of blood T cell repertoires in COVID-19. Across the whole study: Acute and convalescent COVID-19 samples came from the United States, Italy and Spain. Sources were T cells, B-cell-depleted T cells, or PBMCs; the material itself was cDNA or gDNA.

The V gene is TRBV14, the J gene TRBJ2-7, with D perhaps matching TRBD1 (6 bases). The specimen was peripheral blood. This TCR was recovered from a man aged 50-59 years with active or convalescent COVID-19. DNA for the CDR3: TGTGCCAGCAGCCCACCCCCCCGGGACATAGGTTCCTACGAGCAGTACTTC. Amino acids: CASSPPPRDIGSYEQYF. Full variable domain (missing parts from reference TRBV14 and TRBJ2-7): EAGVTQFPSHSVIEKGQTVTLRCDPISGHDNLYWYRRVMGKEIKFLLHFVKESKQDESGMPNNRFLAERTGGTYSTLKVQPAELEDSGVYFCASSPPPRDIGSYEQYFGPGTRLTVT.